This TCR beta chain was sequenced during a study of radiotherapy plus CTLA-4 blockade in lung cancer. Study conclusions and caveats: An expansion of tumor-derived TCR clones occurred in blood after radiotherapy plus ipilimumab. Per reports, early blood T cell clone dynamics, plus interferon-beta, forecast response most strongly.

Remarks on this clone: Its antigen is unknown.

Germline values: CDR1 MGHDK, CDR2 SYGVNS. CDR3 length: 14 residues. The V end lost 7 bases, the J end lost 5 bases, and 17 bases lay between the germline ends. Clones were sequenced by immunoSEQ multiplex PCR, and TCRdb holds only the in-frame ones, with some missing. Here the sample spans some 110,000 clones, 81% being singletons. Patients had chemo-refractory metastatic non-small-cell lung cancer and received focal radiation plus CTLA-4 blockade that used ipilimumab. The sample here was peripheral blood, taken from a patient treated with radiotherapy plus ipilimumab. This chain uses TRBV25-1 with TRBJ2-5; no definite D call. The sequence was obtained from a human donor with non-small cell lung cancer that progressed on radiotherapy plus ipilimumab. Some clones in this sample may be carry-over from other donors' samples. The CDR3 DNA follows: TGTGCCAGCACTCTAAGGGATTCCCGGGAGACCCAGTACTTC. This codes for CASTLRDSRETQYF.